Below, 17 T cell receptor beta chains from the same sample are listed, as sequenced in a study of T cells after yellow fever vaccination. TCRdb analysed the 5' RACE reads with MiXCR anew, one entry per CDR3 protein. The data hold 400,000 to 650,000 distinct CDR3 sequences, with about a fifth observed a single time. This specimen was PBMCs, taken roughly 20 days after the first yellow fever vaccination. The receptors were gathered from a man in his late teens or twenties who received the YFV17D yellow fever vaccine.

There are many counts of this clonotype. CDR3 residues: CASSFWTGNIGNTIYF. The CDR3 coding sequence is TGTGCCAGCAGCTTTTGGACAGGGAATATTGGAAACACCATATATTTT. V and J are TRBV5-6 and TRBJ1-3; TRBD1 matches at 8 bases. The CDR3 totals 16 residues. Germline CDR1 and CDR2: SGHDT and YYEEEE. V lost 2 bases, J lost 3 bases, and 7 bases stayed unmatched.

The chain employs TRBV7-2 and TRBJ2-7; either TRBD1 or TRBD2 may supply D (5 bases each). V was pared by 1 base and J by 5 bases, with 9 bases between. CDR1 SGHTA and CDR2 FQGNSA come from the germline V gene. The CDR3 extends over 13 amino acids. Here the CDR3 reads CASSLGLGDEQYF. The CDR3 region has the DNA TGTGCCAGCAGCTTAGGTTTGGGGGACGAGCAGTACTTC.

This clonotype came up a few times. This sequence joins TRBV4-3 and TRBJ2-3; 7 nucleotides line up with TRBD1. The CDR3 spans 17 residues. Germline V lookup: CDR1 LGHNA, CDR2 YSLEER. With 2 bases clipped from V and 1 base from J, the junction kept 9 bases outside the gene matches. This CDR3 is CASSQKGQWSGTDTQYF. The CDR3 DNA sequence: TGCGCCAGCAGCCAAAAGGGACAGTGGAGTGGCACAGATACGCAGTATTTT.

This chain joins TRBV29-1 and TRBJ1-4; perhaps TRBD1 as D (5 bases). Germline CDR1 and CDR2: SQVTM and ANQGSEA. Deletions cut 5 bases from V and 3 bases from J, with 16 bases between. The CDR3 sequence is 15 residues long. The CDR3 loop reads CSVSGTGGSNEKLFF. As DNA, the CDR3 is TGCAGCGTTTCCGGGACTGGAGGCTCTAATGAAAAACTGTTTTTT. The entire variable domain, with the rest obtained from reference TRBV29-1 and TRBJ1-4, is as follows: SAVISQKPSRDICQRGTSLTIQCQVDSQVTMMFWYRQQPGQSLTLIATANQGSEATYESGFVIDKFPISRPNLTFSTLTVSNMSPEDSSIYLCSVSGTGGSNEKLFFGSGTQLSVL.

This clonotype has just a few counts. The CDR3 DNA is TGCAGTGCCATAGGGGGCAAACCAGGGGGCGTTGACTATGGCTACACCTTC. It encodes CSAIGGKPGGVDYGYTF. V gene TRBV20-1 combines with J gene TRBJ1-2, with TRBD1 matching 8 bases. The CDR3 contains 17 residues. V shed 6 bases and J 3 bases; nucleotides not matched to a gene: 18. Germline V CDR1 and CDR2: DFQATT, SNEGSKA (reference sequence).

To note about this clonotype: The junction differs from germline at one of its ends, possibly a read error. J is TRBJ2-4 and V is TRBV4-1; D is ambiguous. The length of the CDR3 is 12 residues. The germline V gene encodes CDR1 MGHRA and CDR2 YSYEKL. CDR3 DNA: TGCGCCAGCAGTCAAGGCAAAAACATTCAGTACTTC. Its translation is CASSQGKNIQYF.

There are many counts of this clonotype. The chain couples TRBV20-1 to TRBJ2-2; TRBD2 matches 16 bases. The germline V gene encodes CDR1 DFQATT and CDR2 SNEGSKA (reference sequence). This CDR3 has 17 amino acids. After removal of 3 bases from V and 4 bases from J, the junction contained 5 bases not matched to a gene. The CDR3, as DNA: TGCAGTGCTAGGGGACTAGCGGGGGGGCACAGCACCGGGGAGCTGTTTTTT. Its translation is CSARGLAGGHSTGELFF.

J is TRBJ2-2 and V is TRBV9; D unresolved. The CDR3 spans 12 residues. Trimming removed 3 bases at V and 8 bases at J, with 8 bases between. Per germline, CDR1 SGDLS and CDR2 YYNGEE. The CDR3 DNA reads TGTGCCAGCAGCGCCCTTATGGGGGAGCTGTTTTTT. Encoded protein: CASSALMGELFF. Supplemented by reference TRBV9 and TRBJ2-2, the full variable domain reads DSGVTQTPKHLITATGQRVTLRCSPRSGDLSVYWYQQSLDQGLQFLIQYYNGEERAKGNILERFSAQQFPDLHSELNLSSLELGDSALYFCASSALMGELFFGEGSRLTVL.

The chain carries TRBV4-1 and TRBJ1-4; 7 bases match TRBD1. The germline gives CDR1 MGHRA, CDR2 YSYEKL. J lost 1 base, V lost 3 bases, and 14 bases had no gene match. The CDR3 spans 19 residues. DNA of the CDR3: TGCGCCAGCAGCCACCTCCGGGCCCTGGGACAGCTAACTAATGAAAAACTGTTTTTT. It codes for CASSHLRALGQLTNEKLFF.

Many counts were recorded for this clonotype. This chain links TRBV4-3 with TRBJ2-2; D is undetermined. This CDR3 has 14 residues. Per the germline V gene, CDR1 is LGHNA and CDR2 is YSLEER. Trimming removed 4 bases at V and 5 bases at J, with 11 bases between. The CDR3 protein is CASSPLLGTGELFF. The CDR3 region has the DNA TGCGCCAGCAGCCCCTTATTAGGAACCGGGGAGCTGTTTTTT.

A few counts support this clonotype. V gene TRBV10-3 combines with J gene TRBJ2-1, with TRBD2 identical over 14 bases. V trimming: 6 bases; J trimming: 8 bases; junction bases outside the gene matches: 3. CDR1 is ENHRY, CDR2 SYGVKD, per germline. The CDR3 contains 14 residues. In nucleotides, the CDR3 is TGTGCCATCAGGGGGACTAGCGGGGGTGATGAGCAGTTCTTC. As protein: CAIRGTSGGDEQFF.

The gene calls are TRBV7-2 and TRBJ2-7, with D possibly matching TRBD2 (6 bases). From germline, CDR1 is SGHTA and CDR2 FQGNSA. The CDR3 extends over 14 amino acids. V was trimmed by 4 bases and J by 10 bases, leaving 20 bases between them. The CDR3 protein is CASSSIGGARNQYF. The CDR3 DNA sequence: TGTGCCAGCAGCTCAATAGGCGGGGCGCGGAACCAGTACTTC.

This rearrangement joins TRBV7-6 to TRBJ2-1, with D possibly TRBD2 on 6 matching bases. This CDR3 contains 14 residues. Trimming stripped 6 bases from V and 4 bases from J, with 13 bases between. Germline V lookup: CDR1 SGHVS, CDR2 FNYEAQ. CDR3 DNA: TGTGCCAGCAGTCCCGGGAGCGGGTACAATGAGCAGTTCTTC. This gives the protein CASSPGSGYNEQFF.

This clonotype showed up just a few times. The V gene is TRBV10-2, the J gene TRBJ2-5; TRBD2 matches 7 bases. The J segment lost 2 bases and the V segment lost 6 bases, leaving 3 bases of the junction unmatched. This CDR3 is built from 13 residues. In germline, CDR1 is WSHSY, CDR2 SAAADI. As DNA, the CDR3 is TGCGCCAGCAGGGGGGGGTATCAAGAGACCCAGTACTTC. It encodes CASRGGYQETQYF.

This clonotype was counted only a few times. The rearrangement links TRBV4-3 to TRBJ2-7; 10 bases align to TRBD2. V lost 6 bases to trimming and J lost 5 bases; unmatched junction nucleotides: 7. The CDR3 extends over 14 amino acids. Germline CDR1 is LGHNA and CDR2 is YSLEER. The DNA for the CDR3 is TGCGCCAGCAGATCGGGACTAGCGACCCACGAGCAGTACTTC. This sequence encodes CASRSGLATHEQYF.

This chain uses TRBV12-3 or TRBV12-4 with TRBJ1-2; no reliable D call. V dropped 3 bases and J dropped 8 bases, with 10 bases sitting between them. This CDR3 contains 12 residues. CDR3 amino acids: CASSFYSGGYTF. DNA for the CDR3: TGTGCCAGCAGTTTTTACAGCGGAGGCTACACCTTC.

This clonotype was detected many times. The chain has TRBV9 and TRBJ1-1, with 7 bases that match TRBD1. This CDR3 comprises 14 residues. Germline V gene data show CDR1 as SGDLS and CDR2 as YYNGEE. V gave up 4 bases and J gave up 4 bases; unmatched junction bases: 7. Written as DNA, the CDR3 is TGTGCCAGCAGCTTTTCGACAGGGACCACTGAAGCTTTCTTT. It translates to CASSFSTGTTEAFF.